These 8 T cell receptor beta chains were all obtained from the same sample, sequenced in a study of radiotherapy plus CTLA-4 blockade in lung cancer. Method: immunoSEQ multiplex PCR; TCRdb's copy keeps in-frame clones and lacks some. This table has under 70,000 clones, around 77% appearing once. This specimen consisted of peripheral blood, obtained from a patient treated with radiotherapy plus ipilimumab. The receptors were sampled from a human donor with non-small cell lung cancer who had a complete response to radiotherapy plus ipilimumab.

The chain employs TRBV29-1 and TRBJ1-2; D gene unclear. The length of the CDR3 is 14 residues. Germline V lookup: CDR1 SQVTM, CDR2 ANQGSEA. Trimming pared 5 bases from V and 4 bases from J, leaving 17 bases between. The CDR3 nucleotides read TGCAGCGTTCCGAAGGGTGGTGCCCTCTATGGCTACACCTTC. This sequence encodes CSVPKGGALYGYTF.

The chain carries TRBV16 and TRBJ1-5, with D perhaps TRBD1 (6 bases). The CDR3 is 16 residues long. The germline V and J ends were trimmed by 0 bases and 2 bases, with 11 bases remaining between them. Germline V lookup: CDR1 KGHSY, CDR2 FQNENV. CDR3 in amino acids: CASSQSWGRGNQPQHF. The CDR3 coding sequence is TGTGCCAGCAGCCAATCTTGGGGGCGCGGCAATCAGCCCCAGCATTTT.

V usage is TRBV19 and J usage is TRBJ2-1; maybe TRBD1 (5 bases). This CDR3 is built from 16 residues. Trimming removed 4 bases from V and 4 bases from J, with 17 bases in between. Germline CDR1 and CDR2: LNHDA and SQIVND (reference sequence). CDR3 protein: CASSTQGPPLYNEQFF. CDR3 coding DNA: TGTGCCAGTAGTACGCAGGGTCCCCCACTTTACAATGAGCAGTTCTTC.

This clone showed up just a few times. The J gene is TRBJ1-2, the V gene TRBV6-5; 7 nucleotides align to TRBD1. Germline CDR1 and CDR2: MNHEY and SVGAGI. The CDR3 extends over 16 amino acids. J lost 6 bases, V lost 4 bases, and 14 bases had no gene match. The CDR3 spells CASSFHSRDRHNGYTF. CDR3 bases: TGTGCCAGCAGTTTCCATTCCCGGGACAGACACAATGGCTACACCTTC.

V gene TRBV7-8 combines with J gene TRBJ2-7; D is perhaps TRBD1 (6 bases). The CDR3 contains 15 residues. Germline loops: CDR1 SGHVS, CDR2 FQNEAQ. Trimming removed 0 bases at V and 2 bases at J, with 11 bases between. This chain's CDR3 is CASSLAGQGTYEQYF. CDR3 in DNA: TGTGCCAGCAGCTTAGCGGGTCAGGGGACCTACGAGCAGTACTTC.

This clone has just one count. Here the CDR3 reads CASSLAGVGYEQFF. CDR3 nucleotides: TGTGCCAGCAGTCTAGCGGGAGTGGGCTATGAGCAGTTCTTC. The chain carries TRBV7-2 and TRBJ2-1, with 10 bases that match TRBD2. V lost 6 bases, J lost 8 bases, and 7 bases stayed unmatched. Germline CDR1 is SGHTA and CDR2 is FQGNSA. This CDR3 has 14 residues. The full variable domain, completed using reference TRBV7-2 and TRBJ2-1, is GAGVSQSPSNKVTEKGKDVELRCDPISGHTALYWYRQSLGQGLEFLIYFQGNSAPDKSGLPSDRFSAERTGGSVSTLTIQRTQQEDSAVYLCASSLAGVGYEQFFGPGTRLTVL.

The CDR3 sequence: CATSRDSMGIQPQHF. The CDR3 coding sequence is TGTGCCACCAGCAGAGATTCTATGGGAATCCAGCCCCAGCATTTT. V usage is TRBV15 and J usage is TRBJ1-5, with D unclear. The V gene lost 0 bases and the J gene lost 7 bases, with 13 bases spanning the gap. CDR3 length: 15 residues. In germline, CDR1 is LNHNV, CDR2 YYDKDF (reference sequence). Together with reference TRBV15 and TRBJ1-5, the CDR3 gives the full variable domain: DAMVIQNPRYQVTQFGKPVTLSCSQTLNHNVMYWYQQKSSQAPKLLFHYYDKDFNNEADTPDNFQSRRPNTSFCFLDIRSPGLGDTAMYLCATSRDSMGIQPQHFGDGTRLSIL.

This clone was seen only once. The chain uses TRBV5-1 and TRBJ2-5, with 15 positions matching TRBD2. The CDR3 covers 17 residues. The ends lost 2 bases at V and 6 bases at J; junction bases unmatched: 8. The germline V gene has CDR1 SGHRS and CDR2 YFSETQ. DNA of the CDR3: TGCGCCAGCAGCTTTAGGACTAGCGGGAGGGCAAGGAAGACCCAGTACTTC. It encodes CASSFRTSGRARKTQYF.